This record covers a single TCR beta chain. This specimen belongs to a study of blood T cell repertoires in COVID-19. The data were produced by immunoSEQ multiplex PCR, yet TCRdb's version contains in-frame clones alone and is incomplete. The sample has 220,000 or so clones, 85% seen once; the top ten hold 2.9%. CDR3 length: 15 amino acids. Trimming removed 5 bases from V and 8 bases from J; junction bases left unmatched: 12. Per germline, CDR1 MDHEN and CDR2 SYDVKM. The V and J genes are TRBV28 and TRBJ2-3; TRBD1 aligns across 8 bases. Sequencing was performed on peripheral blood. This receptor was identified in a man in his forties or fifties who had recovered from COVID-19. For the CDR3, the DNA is TGTGCCAGCAGTATACGACAGGGGTTAAGGGGTACGCAGTATTTT. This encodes CASSIRQGLRGTQYF. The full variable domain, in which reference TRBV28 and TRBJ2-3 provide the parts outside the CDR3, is DVKVTQSSRYLVKRTGEKVFLECVQDMDHENMFWYRQDPGLGLRLIYFSYDVKMKEKGDIPEGYSVSREKKERFSLILESASTNQTSMYLCASSIRQGLRGTQYFGPGTRLTVL.